Below, 4 T cell receptor beta chains from the same sample are listed, as sequenced in a study of cytomegalovirus exposure and HLA in healthy donors. In the PCR, 60 Vbeta and 13 Jbeta primers were used. Clones were read by immunoSEQ multiplex PCR, and TCRdb kept only the in-frame ones, dropping some. The sample shows approximately 75,000 clones, around three quarters of them seen only once. Sequenced input: PBMCs. All receptors come from a male donor in good health and CMV-seronegative.

The CDR3 region is CASSQEFGQASTDTQYF. CDR3 nucleotides: TGCGCCAGCAGCCAAGAGTTCGGACAGGCTAGCACAGATACGCAGTATTTT. This chain uses TRBV4-3 with TRBJ2-3; 7 bases line up with TRBD1. V lost 0 bases, J lost 0 bases, and 6 bases stayed unmatched. Germline V gene data show CDR1 as LGHNA and CDR2 as YSLEER. The CDR3 spans 17 residues.

Turning to this clone: It is unclear where the CDR3 begins or ends on the DNA, so no DNA is shown, and the CDR3 is as TCRdb lists it. V usage is TRBV29-1 and J usage is TRBJ1-5; TRBD1 was called by the table and not checked on the DNA. The CDR3 comprises 14 residues, both ends counted. From germline, CDR1 is SQVTM and CDR2 ANQGSEA. The CDR3 sequence: CSVAEGAGRQPQNF.

The J gene is TRBJ2-3, the V gene TRBV29-1; 7 bases are shared with TRBD2. Germline trimming cut 2 bases from V and 4 bases from J; bases unmatched to any gene: 6. Germline V CDR1 and CDR2: SQVTM, ANQGSEA. CDR3 length: 14 residues. The CDR3 is CSVEPPGRADTQYF. As DNA, the CDR3 is TGCAGCGTTGAACCTCCGGGGAGGGCAGATACGCAGTATTTT.

The chain joins TRBV27 to TRBJ2-5; maybe TRBD2 (6 bases). The germline V gene has CDR1 MNHEY and CDR2 SMNVEV (reference sequence). This CDR3 region has 13 residues. The V end lost 3 bases, the J end lost 13 bases, and 18 bases lay between the germline ends. This CDR3 is CASSLGTGTPRYF. The CDR3 DNA reads as TGTGCCAGCAGTTTGGGAACTGGGACTCCGCGGTACTTC.